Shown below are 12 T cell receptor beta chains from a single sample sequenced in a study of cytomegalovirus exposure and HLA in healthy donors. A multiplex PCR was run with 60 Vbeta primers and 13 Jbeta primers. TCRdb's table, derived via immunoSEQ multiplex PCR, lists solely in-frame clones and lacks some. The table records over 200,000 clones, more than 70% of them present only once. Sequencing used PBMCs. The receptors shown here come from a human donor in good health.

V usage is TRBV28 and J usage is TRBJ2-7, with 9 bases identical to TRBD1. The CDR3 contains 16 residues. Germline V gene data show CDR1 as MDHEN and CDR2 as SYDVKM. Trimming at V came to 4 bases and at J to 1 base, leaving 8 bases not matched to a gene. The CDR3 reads CASSYRTGTGSYEQYF. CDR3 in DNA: TGTGCCAGCAGTTATAGAACCGGGACAGGGTCCTACGAGCAGTACTTC.

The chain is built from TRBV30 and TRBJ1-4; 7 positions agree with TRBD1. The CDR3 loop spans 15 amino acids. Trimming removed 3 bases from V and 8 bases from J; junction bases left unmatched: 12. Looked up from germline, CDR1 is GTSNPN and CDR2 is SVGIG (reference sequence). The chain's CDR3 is CAWSRDSGVDEKLFF. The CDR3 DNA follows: TGTGCCTGGAGCCGGGACAGTGGGGTGGACGAAAAACTGTTTTTT.

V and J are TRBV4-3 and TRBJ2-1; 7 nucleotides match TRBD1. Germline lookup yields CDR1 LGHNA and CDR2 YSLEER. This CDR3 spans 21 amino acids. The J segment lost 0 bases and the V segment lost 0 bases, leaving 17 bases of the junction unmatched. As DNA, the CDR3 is TGCGCCAGCAGCCAAGAGCCGACAGGGCCCGGGACCCTAAGCTCCTACAATGAGCAGTTCTTC. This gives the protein CASSQEPTGPGTLSSYNEQFF.

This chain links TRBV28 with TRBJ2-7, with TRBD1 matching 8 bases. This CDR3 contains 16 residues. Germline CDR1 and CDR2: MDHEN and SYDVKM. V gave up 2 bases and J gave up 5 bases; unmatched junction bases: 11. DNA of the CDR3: TGTGCCAGCAGTTTAGCGGGCGACCGGGACAGGCACGAGCAGTACTTC. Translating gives CASSLAGDRDRHEQYF.

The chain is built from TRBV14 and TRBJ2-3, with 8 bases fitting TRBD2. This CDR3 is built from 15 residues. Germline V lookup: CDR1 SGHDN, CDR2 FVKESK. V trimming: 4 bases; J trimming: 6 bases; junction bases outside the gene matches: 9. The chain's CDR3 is CASSRRSGSWDTQYF. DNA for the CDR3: TGTGCCAGCAGCCGACGAAGCGGGAGTTGGGATACGCAGTATTTT.

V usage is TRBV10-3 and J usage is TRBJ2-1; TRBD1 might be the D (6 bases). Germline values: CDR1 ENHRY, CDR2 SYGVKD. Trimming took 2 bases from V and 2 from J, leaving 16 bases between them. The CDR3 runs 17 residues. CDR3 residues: CAISEPKLDRTYNEQFF. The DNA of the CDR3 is TGTGCCATCAGTGAGCCAAAGCTGGACAGAACCTACAATGAGCAGTTCTTC.

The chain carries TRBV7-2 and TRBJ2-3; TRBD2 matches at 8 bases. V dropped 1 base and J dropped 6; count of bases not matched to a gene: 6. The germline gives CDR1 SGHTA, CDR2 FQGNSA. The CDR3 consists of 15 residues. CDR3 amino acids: CASSLVGGGRDTQYF. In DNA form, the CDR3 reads TGTGCCAGCAGCTTAGTCGGGGGGGGGCGGGATACGCAGTATTTT.

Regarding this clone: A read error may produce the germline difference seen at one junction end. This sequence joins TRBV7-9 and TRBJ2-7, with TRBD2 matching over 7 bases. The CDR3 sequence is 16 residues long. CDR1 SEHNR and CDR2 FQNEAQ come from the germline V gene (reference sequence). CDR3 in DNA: TGTTCCAGCAGCTTAGGCCAGCGGGAACGATTCTACGAGCAGTACTTC. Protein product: CSSSLGQRERFYEQYF.

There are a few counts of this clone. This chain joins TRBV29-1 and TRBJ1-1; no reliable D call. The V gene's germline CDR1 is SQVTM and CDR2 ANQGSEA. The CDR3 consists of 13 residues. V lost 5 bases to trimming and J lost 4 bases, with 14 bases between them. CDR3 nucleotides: TGCAGCGTTCGAAGGTATGAGCGCACTGAAGCTTTCTTT. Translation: CSVRRYERTEAFF.

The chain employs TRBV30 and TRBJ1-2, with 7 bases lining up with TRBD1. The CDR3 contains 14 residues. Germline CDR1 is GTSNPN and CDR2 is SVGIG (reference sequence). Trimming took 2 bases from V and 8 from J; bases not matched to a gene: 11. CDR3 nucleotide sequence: TGTGCCTGGAGTCGGGACAGCAAGAGAAGGGGCTACACCTTC. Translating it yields CAWSRDSKRRGYTF.

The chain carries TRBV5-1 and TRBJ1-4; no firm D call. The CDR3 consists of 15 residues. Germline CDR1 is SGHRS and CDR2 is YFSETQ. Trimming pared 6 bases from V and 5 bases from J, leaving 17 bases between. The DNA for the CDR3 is TGCGCCAGCAACCCCGAGGGAGGCCCGAATGAAAAACTGTTTTTT. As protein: CASNPEGGPNEKLFF.

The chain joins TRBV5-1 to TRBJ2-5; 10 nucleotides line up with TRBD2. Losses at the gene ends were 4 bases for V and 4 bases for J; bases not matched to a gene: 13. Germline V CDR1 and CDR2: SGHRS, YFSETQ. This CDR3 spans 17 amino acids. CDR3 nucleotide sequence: TGCGCCAGCAGCCCCCGAAGGCTAGCGGGAGTTGGAGAGACCCAGTACTTC. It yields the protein CASSPRRLAGVGETQYF.